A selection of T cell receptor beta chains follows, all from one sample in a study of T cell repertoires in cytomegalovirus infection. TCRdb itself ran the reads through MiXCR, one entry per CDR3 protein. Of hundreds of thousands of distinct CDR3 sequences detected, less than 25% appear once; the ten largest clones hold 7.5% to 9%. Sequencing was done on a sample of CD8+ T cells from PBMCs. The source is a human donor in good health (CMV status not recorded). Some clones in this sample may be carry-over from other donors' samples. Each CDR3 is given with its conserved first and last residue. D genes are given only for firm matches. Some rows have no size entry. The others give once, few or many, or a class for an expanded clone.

cdr3_aa: CASSVGFRMNTEAFF; cdr3_nt: TGTGCCAGCAGTGTGGGTTTTCGCATGAACACTGAAGCTTTCTTT; v_call: TRBV28; j_call: TRBJ1-1; clone_size: few; d_call: .
cdr3_aa: CSSSHPGTTYGYTF; cdr3_nt: TGTTCCAGCAGCCATCCGGGGACAACCTATGGCTACACCTTC; v_call: TRBV14; j_call: TRBJ1-2; clone_size: .; d_call: .
cdr3_aa: CASSGGRMNTEAFF; cdr3_nt: TGTGCCAGCAGTGGAGGACGGATGAACACTGAAGCTTTCTTT; v_call: TRBV6-1; j_call: TRBJ1-1; clone_size: few; d_call: .
cdr3_aa: CVSSSRLRGDTQYF; cdr3_nt: TGTGTCAGCAGCTCCCGCCTTCGTGGAGATACGCAGTATTTT; v_call: TRBV7-6; j_call: TRBJ2-3; clone_size: .; d_call: .
cdr3_aa: CASTTGWGAANEKLFF; cdr3_nt: TGTGCCAGCACCACGGGATGGGGAGCGGCTAATGAAAAACTGTTTTTT; v_call: TRBV28; j_call: TRBJ1-4; clone_size: many; d_call: .
cdr3_aa: CASTIGAATNEKLFF; cdr3_nt: TGTGCCAGCACCATTGGGGCTGCAACTAATGAAAAACTGTTTTTT; v_call: TRBV28; j_call: TRBJ1-4; clone_size: few; d_call: .
cdr3_aa: CASSYSRTGDYNEQFF; cdr3_nt: TGTGCCAGCAGTTACTCCCGGACAGGGGACTACAATGAGCAGTTCTTC; v_call: TRBV6-5; j_call: TRBJ2-1; clone_size: many; d_call: TRBD1
cdr3_aa: CASSHIADSKETQYF; cdr3_nt: TGTGCCAGTAGTCATATTGCGGACAGCAAAGAGACCCAGTACTTC; v_call: TRBV19; j_call: TRBJ2-5; clone_size: once; d_call: .
cdr3_aa: CSSPGTSPDRGNEQFF; cdr3_nt: TGCAGTTCCCCCGGAACCAGCCCTGACAGGGGCAATGAGCAGTTCTTC; v_call: TRBV20-1; j_call: TRBJ2-1; clone_size: few; d_call: TRBD1
cdr3_aa: CASSLEVQRSYEQFF; cdr3_nt: TGTGCCAGCAGCTTAGAAGTTCAACGTAGCTATGAGCAGTTCTTC; v_call: TRBV7-2; j_call: TRBJ2-1; clone_size: many; d_call: .
cdr3_aa: CASSPILAGYYNEQFF; cdr3_nt: TGTGCCAGCAGCCCTATCTTAGCGGGTTATTACAATGAGCAGTTCTTC; v_call: TRBV5-6; j_call: TRBJ2-1; clone_size: few; d_call: TRBD2
cdr3_aa: CASSIRGGHYEQYF; cdr3_nt: TGTGCCAGCAGCATACGGGGGGGCCACTACGAGCAGTACTTC; v_call: TRBV13; j_call: TRBJ2-7; clone_size: once; d_call: TRBD2
cdr3_aa: CASSYLAGGTPGTEQFF; cdr3_nt: TGTGCCAGCAGCTATCTAGCGGGGGGCACACCAGGCACTGAGCAGTTCTTC; v_call: TRBV7-6; j_call: TRBJ2-1; clone_size: many; d_call: TRBD2
cdr3_aa: CASSYSGAGGPPGNIQYF; cdr3_nt: TGTGCCAGCAGTTACTCTGGAGCGGGGGGGCCACCAGGAAACATTCAGTACTTC; v_call: TRBV6-5; j_call: TRBJ2-4; clone_size: .; d_call: TRBD2
cdr3_aa: CASRNTDDSNQPQHF; cdr3_nt: TGTGCCAGCAGGAATACAGACGATAGCAATCAGCCCCAGCATTTT; v_call: TRBV5-3; j_call: TRBJ1-5; clone_size: few; d_call: .
cdr3_aa: CASSIGGRVNTIYF; cdr3_nt: TGTGCCAGCAGCATAGGGGGAAGAGTGAACACCATATATTTT; v_call: TRBV7-9; j_call: TRBJ1-3; clone_size: .; d_call: .
cdr3_aa: CSVLAESTDTQYF; cdr3_nt: TGCAGCGTTCTAGCGGAGAGCACAGATACGCAGTATTTT; v_call: TRBV29-1; j_call: TRBJ2-3; clone_size: .; d_call: TRBD2
cdr3_aa: CASSLPGGGYNEQFF; cdr3_nt: TGTGCCAGCAGTTTGCCCGGGGGGGGATACAATGAGCAGTTCTTC; v_call: TRBV28; j_call: TRBJ2-1; clone_size: .; d_call: TRBD2
cdr3_aa: CSARNPGLQETQYF; cdr3_nt: TGCAGTGCTAGAAATCCGGGACTACAAGAGACCCAGTACTTC; v_call: TRBV20-1; j_call: TRBJ2-5; clone_size: .; d_call: TRBD2
cdr3_aa: CASSLDVRTNEQYF; cdr3_nt: TGTGCCAGCAGCTTAGACGTCAGAACCAACGAGCAGTACTTC; v_call: TRBV7-6; j_call: TRBJ2-7; clone_size: few; d_call: .
cdr3_aa: CASSPRDRDAYGYTF; cdr3_nt: TGTGCCAGCAGCCCCCGGGACAGGGACGCCTATGGCTACACCTTC; v_call: TRBV7-6; j_call: TRBJ1-2; clone_size: .; d_call: TRBD1
cdr3_aa: CASSYSGFGDTGELFF; cdr3_nt: TGTGCCAGCAGTTACTCGGGGTTCGGAGACACCGGGGAGCTGTTTTTT; v_call: TRBV6-2/TRBV6-3; j_call: TRBJ2-2; clone_size: few; d_call: .
cdr3_aa: CASSVGGQEFYEQYF; cdr3_nt: TGTGCCAGCAGCGTAGGCGGGCAGGAGTTTTACGAGCAGTACTTC; v_call: TRBV9; j_call: TRBJ2-7; clone_size: .; d_call: .
cdr3_aa: CASSWATSGVSPGDIQYF; cdr3_nt: TGTGCCAGCAGCTGGGCGACCAGCGGGGTTTCACCCGGGGACATTCAGTACTTC; v_call: TRBV11-2; j_call: TRBJ2-4; clone_size: many; d_call: TRBD2
cdr3_aa: CASSPPIGDYHTQYF; cdr3_nt: TGTGCCAGCAGCCCCCCCATTGGGGACTATCATACGCAGTATTTT; v_call: TRBV7-9; j_call: TRBJ2-3; clone_size: few; d_call: TRBD2
cdr3_aa: CASRIRGRGVYTF; cdr3_nt: TGTGCCAGCAGAATCAGGGGGCGAGGTGTCTACACCTTC; v_call: TRBV27; j_call: TRBJ1-2; clone_size: once; d_call: TRBD1
cdr3_aa: CASSLGGGAGGSNEQFF; cdr3_nt: TGTGCCAGCAGCTTAGGGGGGGGGGCGGGGGGGAGTAATGAGCAGTTCTTC; v_call: TRBV7-6; j_call: TRBJ2-1; clone_size: .; d_call: TRBD2
cdr3_aa: CSGGQGLAEQFF; cdr3_nt: TGCAGTGGTGGACAGGGTCTAGCTGAGCAGTTCTTC; v_call: TRBV20-1; j_call: TRBJ2-1; clone_size: .; d_call: TRBD1
cdr3_aa: CASKGQGAMGANVLTF; cdr3_nt: TGTGCCAGCAAGGGGCAGGGGGCTATGGGGGCCAACGTCCTGACTTTC; v_call: TRBV6-2/TRBV6-3; j_call: TRBJ2-6; clone_size: few; d_call: TRBD1
cdr3_aa: CASGLARRLDTWGETQYF; cdr3_nt: TGTGCTAGTGGTTTGGCGCGTCGGCTGGACACCTGGGGAGAGACCCAGTACTTC; v_call: TRBV12-5; j_call: TRBJ2-5; clone_size: .; d_call: .
cdr3_aa: CASSLGTGGSKNIQYF; cdr3_nt: TGTGCCAGCAGCCTGGGGACAGGGGGCTCCAAAAACATTCAGTACTTC; v_call: TRBV7-9; j_call: TRBJ2-4; clone_size: many; d_call: TRBD1